This T cell receptor (beta chain) was identified in a study of blood T cell repertoires in COVID-19. On the study more broadly: Sample material is recorded as cDNA or gDNA derived from T cells, B-cell-depleted T cells, or PBMCs.

Looked up from germline, CDR1 is LGHNA and CDR2 is YSLEER. With 0 bases removed from V and 4 bases from J, the gap between germline ends came to 10 bases. The CDR3 length is 15 residues. In the source study's methods: Reference gene primer amplification gave nucleated cell count estimates. TCRdb keeps only in-frame clones here, not all; method: immunoSEQ multiplex PCR. V, J and clone size reflect that table, while D and trimming were determined from the DNA. This table has 200,000 to 250,000 clones, around 84% appearing once. The chain couples TRBV4-3 to TRBJ1-3; no clear D. This TCR derives from an elderly man with acute or convalescent COVID-19. Sequencing was done on a sample of peripheral blood. CDR3 sequence: CASSQDLGRGNTIYF. CDR3 sequence (DNA): TGCGCCAGCAGCCAAGACCTCGGCAGGGGAAACACCATATATTTT.